This T cell receptor (beta chain) was recorded in a study of cytomegalovirus exposure and HLA in healthy donors. Germline V gene sequence: CDR1 LNHNV, CDR2 YYDKDF (reference sequence). V was pared by 1 base and J by 3 bases, with 13 bases between. The length of the CDR3 is 16 residues. Broader study findings: In a later analysis, DRB1 alleles had the most associated TCRs; HLA-C alleles the fewest. Productive rates of about 90% or about 30% were seen for most TCR beta V segments in an earlier analysis. Altogether, about 160 TCR beta chains were recorded as cytomegalovirus-associated.

A word on this clone: Its antigen is not known.

The PCR used 60 Vbeta and 13 Jbeta primers. The repertoire was sequenced with immunoSEQ multiplex PCR; TCRdb's copy has only in-frame clones and lacks some. The sample includes 150,000 to 200,000 clones, almost 80% seen only once; the top ten take about 0.93%. The source is a woman aged 45-65 years in good health and CMV-seropositive. The J gene is TRBJ1-5, the V gene TRBV15; no firm D call. The sequenced material came from PBMCs. The CDR3 is CATSRARGPYNQPQHF. The CDR3 region has the DNA TGTGCCACCAGCAGAGCCCGGGGTCCCTACAATCAGCCCCAGCATTTT.